The 12 T cell receptor beta chains given below trace back to one sample, sequenced in a study of blood T cell repertoires in COVID-19. TCRdb keeps only in-frame clones here, not all; method: immunoSEQ multiplex PCR. This sample has approximately 390,000 clones; nearly 90% occur once, and the top ten carry roughly 6.8%. Source material: peripheral blood. All receptors derive from a man younger than 35 with active or convalescent COVID-19.

J is TRBJ1-1 and V is TRBV19; tentative D call: TRBD1 (6 bases). The CDR3 sequence is 12 residues long. V shed 5 bases and J shed 11 bases, with 15 bases lying between them. Looked up from germline, CDR1 is LNHDA and CDR2 is SQIVND (reference sequence). The CDR3 protein is CASSFLRGEAFF. CDR3 sequence (DNA): TGTGCCAGTAGTTTCCTCAGGGGTGAGGCTTTCTTT.

V gene TRBV7-2 combines with J gene TRBJ2-2; D is unresolved. Trimming removed 4 bases at V and 5 bases at J, with 11 bases between. Germline V gives CDR1 SGHTA, CDR2 FQGNSA. The CDR3 runs 14 residues. CDR3 bases: TGTGCCAGCAGCTCCTCCGGAGCGACCGGGGAGCTGTTTTTT. Residues: CASSSSGATGELFF.

This CDR3 reads CASSWAANQPQHF. Here the CDR3 DNA reads TGTGCCAGCAGTTGGGCAGCAAATCAGCCCCAGCATTTT. The chain joins TRBV7-3 to TRBJ1-5; D is uncertain. CDR3 length: 13 amino acids. CDR1 and CDR2 (germline): SGHTA, FQGTGA. V was trimmed by 6 bases and J by 4 bases, leaving 10 bases between them.

The chain couples TRBV7-9 to TRBJ2-2; D possibly corresponds to TRBD2 (6 bases). Germline CDR1 reads SEHNR; CDR2 reads FQNEAQ (reference sequence). This CDR3 is 14 amino acids long. Trimming took 5 bases from V and 4 from J, leaving 11 bases between them. The CDR3 loop is CASSQAGSTGELFF. As DNA, the CDR3 is TGTGCCAGCAGCCAGGCGGGGTCCACCGGGGAGCTGTTTTTT.

This clone has just one count. The chain's CDR3 is CASSLVGGTDTQYF. Written as DNA, the CDR3 is TGTGCCAGCAGCTTAGTTGGAGGCACAGATACGCAGTATTTT. This chain uses TRBV11-3 with TRBJ2-3; no definite D call. Germline lookup yields CDR1 SGHNT and CDR2 YENEEA. Trimming took off 1 base at V and 1 base at J, with 6 bases between the two ends. The CDR3 has 14 residues.

V usage is TRBV7-2 and J usage is TRBJ2-3; 10 bases align to TRBD2. Per the germline V gene, CDR1 is SGHTA and CDR2 is FQGNSA. V was clipped by 1 base and J by 4 bases; unmatched bases: 2. The CDR3 spans 15 residues. In DNA form, the CDR3 reads TGTGCCAGCAGCTTAGTGGGGACTAGCGCAGATACGCAGTATTTT. This gives the protein CASSLVGTSADTQYF.

V usage is TRBV4-2 and J usage is TRBJ1-1, with D maybe TRBD1 (5 bases). CDR3 length: 14 amino acids. The germline V gene encodes CDR1 LGHNA and CDR2 YNFKEQ. Trimming took 7 bases from V and 10 from J, leaving 22 bases between them. CDR3 sequence: CASNHPGDLQGAFF. Here the CDR3 DNA reads TGTGCCAGCAACCACCCGGGGGATCTCCAGGGAGCTTTCTTT.

The V call is TRBV28, the J call TRBJ1-2; 9 nucleotides match TRBD1. Germline lookup yields CDR1 MDHEN and CDR2 SYDVKM. This CDR3 spans 16 amino acids. V trimming: 4 bases; J trimming: 8 bases; junction bases outside the gene matches: 14. This CDR3 is CASSSSGLGQGIGYTF. The CDR3 nucleotides are TGTGCCAGCAGTTCGTCGGGACTTGGACAGGGGATCGGCTACACCTTC.

About this clone itself: It may be a read error: a sequence one base away is much more abundant. V usage is TRBV6-2 or TRBV6-3 and J usage is TRBJ1-5; no clear D. Trimming cost V 2 bases and J 3 bases, with 5 bases left between them. CDR3 length: 13 amino acids. CDR1 is MNHEY and CDR2 is SVGEGT in the germline V gene. The CDR3 sequence: CASSYRDNQPQHF. CDR3 in DNA: TGTGCCAGCAGTTACCGGGACAATCAGCCCCAGCATTTT.

This clone was seen a few times. J is TRBJ2-6 and V is TRBV7-9, with 8 positions matching TRBD1. V shed 6 bases, J shed 0 bases, and the junction held 7 bases outside the gene matches. CDR3 length: 17 residues. Germline values: CDR1 SEHNR, CDR2 FQNEAQ (reference sequence). In DNA form, the CDR3 reads TGTGCCAGCAGGGGACAGGAGGTCCTCTCTGGGGCCAACGTCCTGACTTTC. This gives the protein CASRGQEVLSGANVLTF.

The V gene is TRBV5-5, the J gene TRBJ2-2, with D perhaps TRBD1 (6 bases). Trimming shortened V by 0 bases and J by 2 bases, and 11 bases separated the two germline ends. Germline CDR1 is SGHKS and CDR2 is YYEKEE (reference sequence). The length of the CDR3 is 16 residues. This chain's CDR3 is CASSLEGTSNTGELFF. The CDR3 DNA is TGTGCCAGCAGCTTGGAGGGGACATCTAACACCGGGGAGCTGTTTTTT.

This clone was recorded once. This sequence joins TRBV5-1 and TRBJ1-1, with D tentatively TRBD1 (6 bases). Deletions cut 0 bases from V and 7 bases from J, with 16 bases between. The germline CDR1 and CDR2 sequences are SGHRS and YFSETQ. This CDR3 has 15 amino acids. The DNA for the CDR3 is TGCGCCAGCAGCTTGGACAGGGTCAAAGGAAGTGAAGCTTTCTTT. Translated, it gives CASSLDRVKGSEAFF.